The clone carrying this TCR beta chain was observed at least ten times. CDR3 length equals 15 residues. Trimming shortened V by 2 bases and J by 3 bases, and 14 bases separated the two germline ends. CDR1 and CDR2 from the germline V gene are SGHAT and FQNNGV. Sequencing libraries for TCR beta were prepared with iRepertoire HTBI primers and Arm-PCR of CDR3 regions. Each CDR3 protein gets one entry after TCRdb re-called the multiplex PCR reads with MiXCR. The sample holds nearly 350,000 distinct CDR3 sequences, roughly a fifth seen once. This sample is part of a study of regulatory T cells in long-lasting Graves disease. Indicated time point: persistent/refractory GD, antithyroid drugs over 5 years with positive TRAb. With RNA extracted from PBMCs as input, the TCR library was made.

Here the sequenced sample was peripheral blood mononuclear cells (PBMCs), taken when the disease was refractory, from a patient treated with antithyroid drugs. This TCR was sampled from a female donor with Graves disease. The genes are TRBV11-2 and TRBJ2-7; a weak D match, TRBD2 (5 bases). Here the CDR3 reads CASSLYRTGNYEQYF. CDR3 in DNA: TGTGCCAGCAGCTTATACCGTACGGGGAACTACGAGCAGTACTTC.